These 4 T cell receptor beta chains share one sample of origin, sequenced in a study of radiotherapy plus CTLA-4 blockade in lung cancer. TCRdb's table, derived via immunoSEQ multiplex PCR, lists solely in-frame clones and lacks some. This table has about 73,000 clones, roughly 91% appearing once. The source material was peripheral blood, sampled from a patient treated with radiotherapy plus ipilimumab. The source of these receptors is a human donor with non-small cell lung cancer that progressed on radiotherapy plus ipilimumab.

The rearrangement uses TRBV27 and TRBJ2-1, with D uncertain. V was clipped by 1 base and J by 8 bases, with 0 bases between them. Germline assignment: CDR1 MNHEY and CDR2 SMNVEV (reference sequence). CDR3 size: 10 residues. CDR3 bases: TGTGCCAGCAGTTTATATGAGCAGTTCTTC. It translates to CASSLYEQFF.

The chain recombines TRBV7-3 with TRBJ1-5; possibly TRBD1 for D (6 bases). The CDR3 runs to 13 residues. The germline V gene encodes CDR1 SGHTA and CDR2 FQGTGA. Trimming removed 5 bases at V and 7 bases at J, with 12 bases between. CDR3 protein: CASSPEGGQPQHF. The CDR3, as DNA: TGTGCCAGCAGCCCTGAAGGGGGGCAGCCCCAGCATTTT.

Written as DNA, the CDR3 is TGTGCCAGCAGTTACATAGGGACAGGGCGCATTGAAAAACTGTTTTTT. Protein: CASSYIGTGRIEKLFF. V gene TRBV6-5 combines with J gene TRBJ1-4; 9 bases match TRBD1. Unmatched junction bases numbered 8, after V lost 2 bases and J lost 7 bases. Germline assignment: CDR1 MNHEY and CDR2 SVGAGI. The CDR3 runs to 16 residues.

This chain uses TRBV27 with TRBJ1-2; D is possibly TRBD1 (5 bases). V was trimmed by 6 bases and J by 0 bases, leaving 14 bases between them. The CDR3 contains 15 residues. Germline V gene lookup returns CDR1 MNHEY and CDR2 SMNVEV (reference sequence). CDR3 sequence: CASSPSQDTNYGYTF. Here the CDR3 DNA reads TGTGCCAGCAGCCCGAGTCAGGACACTAACTATGGCTACACCTTC.